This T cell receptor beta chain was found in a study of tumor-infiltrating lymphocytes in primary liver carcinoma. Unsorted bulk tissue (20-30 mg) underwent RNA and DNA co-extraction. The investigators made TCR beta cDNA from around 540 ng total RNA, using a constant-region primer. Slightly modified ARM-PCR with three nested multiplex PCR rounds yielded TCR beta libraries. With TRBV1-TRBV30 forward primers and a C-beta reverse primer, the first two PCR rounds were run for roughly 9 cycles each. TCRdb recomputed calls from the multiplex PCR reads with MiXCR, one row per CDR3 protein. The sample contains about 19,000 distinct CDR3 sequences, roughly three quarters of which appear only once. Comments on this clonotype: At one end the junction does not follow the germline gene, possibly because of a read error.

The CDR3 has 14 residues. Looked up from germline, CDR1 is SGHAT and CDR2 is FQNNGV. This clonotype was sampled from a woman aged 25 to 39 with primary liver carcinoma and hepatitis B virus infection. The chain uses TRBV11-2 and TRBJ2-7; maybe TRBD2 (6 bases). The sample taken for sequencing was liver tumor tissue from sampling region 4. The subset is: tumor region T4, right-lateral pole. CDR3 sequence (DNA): TGCGCCAGCAGCCTAAATGCGGGGCGCTGCGAGCAGTACTTC. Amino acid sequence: CASSLNAGRCEQYF.